The T cell receptor (beta chain) under discussion was sequenced for a study of blood T cells in healthy people across ages. CDR1 is LGHNA, CDR2 YNFKEQ, per germline. The CDR3 is made up of 14 amino acids. V lost 4 bases to trimming and J lost 8 bases, with 15 bases between them. Caucasian, healthy and from Russia, the donors were aged between 6 and 90. The use of a sample-barcoded 5' primer and a J-beta primer mix characterized a second PCR of roughly 6 to 12 cycles. Carrying 12 random nucleotides, a template-switch adaptor labeled each individual cDNA molecule. TCRdb recomputed calls from the 5' RACE reads with MiXCR, one row per CDR3 protein. Among about 1,800,000 distinct CDR3 sequences listed, 28% were seen once.

Sequencing was performed on blood. The chain carries TRBV4-2 and TRBJ2-1; D possibly corresponds to TRBD2 (6 bases). The receptor's source is a woman younger than 45 in good health. The CDR3: CASSRLISGDEQFF. The CDR3 DNA reads as TGTGCCAGCAGCCGCCTCATTAGCGGAGATGAGCAGTTCTTC.